Here is one T cell receptor (beta chain) with its context. The target antigen is unknown. Losses at the gene ends were 3 bases for V and 6 bases for J; bases not matched to a gene: 14. Germline CDR1 reads SGHAT; CDR2 reads FQNNGV. CDR3 length: 17 residues. Vbeta (60) and Jbeta (13) primers were used in the PCR. Assay used: immunoSEQ multiplex PCR; TCRdb lists only in-frame clones, some missing. Seen here are around 150,000 clones, around 80% observed once, and the top ten hold under 2%. This entry is derived from a study of cytomegalovirus exposure and HLA in healthy donors. For the study at large: An earlier analysis identified 117 million unique TCR beta sequences in about 180 million T cells.

Healthy donors of bone marrow made up the group. Study-level findings and limits: Researchers catalogued under 200 TCR beta chains as cytomegalovirus-associated. Analysis performed later found 16,951 TCR beta sequences associated with HLA alleles at 0.05 false discovery rate.

V is TRBV11-2 and J is TRBJ2-3; 8 positions match TRBD2. Sequenced material: PBMCs. The TCR originated in a woman aged 18-29 years in good health and CMV-seronegative. CDR3 bases: TGTGCCAGCAGCTTGTCGGGAGGGGCAACATGGGCGGATACGCAGTATTTT. This codes for CASSLSGGATWADTQYF.